The rows below give T cell receptor beta chains drawn from one sample of a study of blood T cell repertoires in COVID-19. Generated by immunoSEQ multiplex PCR, the TCRdb table keeps only in-frame clones and is missing some. The sample contains 200,000 to 300,000 clones, 86% of which appear only once. The sample comprised peripheral blood. The receptors were sampled from a man aged 25 to 40 with active or convalescent COVID-19. CDR3s include the opening cysteine and the closing phenylalanine or tryptophan. Each record gives: J gene, V gene, CDR3 protein.

TRBJ1-4,TRBV14,CASSQEVGQGSEKLFF
TRBJ2-3,TRBV6-2/TRBV6-3,CASSYLPADTQYF
TRBJ2-3,TRBV20-1,CSASVPAGGIFADTQYF
TRBJ1-5,TRBV4-2,CASSQDGRGSEQPQHF
TRBJ1-2,TRBV7-2,CASSLSRVWGYTF
TRBJ1-6,TRBV6-5,CASRAGESPLHF
TRBJ1-1,TRBV4-3,CASSQDGTGSLIEAFF
TRBJ2-1,TRBV4-2,CASSRAGGNNEQFF
TRBJ1-5,TRBV21-1,CASTERGMVGNQPQHF
TRBJ2-1,TRBV6-2/TRBV6-3,CASSYGLAGGRSYNEQFF
TRBJ2-5,TRBV27,CASSEDRGYQETQYF
TRBJ1-5,TRBV7-2,CASSPVPGTGRGSNQPQHF
TRBJ1-2,TRBV13,CASNIQGVYGYTF
TRBJ1-2,TRBV4-2,CASSQYRGLSNYGYTF
TRBJ2-5,TRBV7-9,CASSGQEWTQYF
TRBJ2-7,TRBV29-1,CSVANGLESHEQYF
TRBJ2-7,TRBV27,CASRKHPYEQYF
TRBJ1-2,TRBV15,CATSRDNLVRSRVDGYTF
TRBJ2-7,TRBV7-9,CASTSSDRDSYEQYF
TRBJ2-3,TRBV4-1,CASSLLPGQGAMGTQGTQYF
TRBJ2-5,TRBV4-1,CASSQTAGGGSETQYF
TRBJ2-7,TRBV19,CASRALQGTGEQYF
TRBJ2-5,TRBV28,CASSLSVLGQGSETQYF
TRBJ2-7,TRBV30,CAWRVAGGTYEQYF
TRBJ2-3,TRBV2,CASSGLAEASDTQYF
TRBJ1-1,TRBV19,CASSWTGSNTEAFF
TRBJ2-2,TRBV5-1,CASSLAGLAGGTGELFF
TRBJ1-5,TRBV19,CASNPGGGDNQPQHF
TRBJ2-4,TRBV5-1,CASSIGQGSGKNIQYF
TRBJ2-7,TRBV14,CASSQGAYTSYEQYF
TRBJ1-1,TRBV6-2/TRBV6-3,CASSYSTGDTEAFF
TRBJ2-1,TRBV4-2,CASSLDRDRGRNEQFF
TRBJ2-2,TRBV5-6,CASSFGPGQEELFF
TRBJ2-7,TRBV4-1,CASSQDGQAWTYEQYF
TRBJ2-1,TRBV29-1,CSVEVGTAHNEQFF
TRBJ2-7,TRBV5-1,CASSGWTGDEQYF
TRBJ2-5,TRBV7-2,CASSQTGSVLGLETQYF
TRBJ1-5,TRBV4-2,CASSQDGKGSQPQHF
TRBJ1-1,TRBV7-7,CASSLGANSEAFF
TRBJ1-4,TRBV19,CASYPGGEKLFF
TRBJ1-2,TRBV7-9,CASSDLTDRPDFYGYTF
TRBJ1-5,TRBV19,CASSLRGQPQHF
TRBJ2-2,TRBV6-1,CASSEVRGSGELFF